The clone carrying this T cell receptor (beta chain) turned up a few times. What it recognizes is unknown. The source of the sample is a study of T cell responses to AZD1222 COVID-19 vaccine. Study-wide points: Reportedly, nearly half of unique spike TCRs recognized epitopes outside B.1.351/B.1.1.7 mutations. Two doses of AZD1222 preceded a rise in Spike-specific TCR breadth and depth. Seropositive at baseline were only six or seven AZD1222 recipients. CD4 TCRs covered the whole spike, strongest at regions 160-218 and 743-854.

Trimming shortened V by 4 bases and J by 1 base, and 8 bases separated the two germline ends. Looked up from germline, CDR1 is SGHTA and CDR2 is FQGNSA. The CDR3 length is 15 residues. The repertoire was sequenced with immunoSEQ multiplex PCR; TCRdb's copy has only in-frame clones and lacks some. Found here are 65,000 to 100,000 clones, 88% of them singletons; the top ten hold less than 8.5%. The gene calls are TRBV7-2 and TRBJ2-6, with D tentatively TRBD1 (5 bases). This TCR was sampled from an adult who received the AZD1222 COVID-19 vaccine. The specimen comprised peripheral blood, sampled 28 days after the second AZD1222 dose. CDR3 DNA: TGTGCCAGCAGCTCCTCAGGGTCTGGGGCCAACGTCCTGACTTTC. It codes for CASSSSGSGANVLTF.